The 27 T cell receptor beta chains presented below share a single source sample, sequenced in a study of cytomegalovirus exposure and HLA in healthy donors. Primers for the PCR totalled 60 Vbeta and 13 Jbeta. TCRdb's copy holds only in-frame clones and misses some; the assay was immunoSEQ multiplex PCR. The sample has roughly 140,000 clones; around 80% are singletons. Sequencing was carried out using PBMCs. These receptors came from a middle-aged man in good health and CMV-seropositive.

The CDR3 coding sequence is TGCGCCAGCAGCCAAGACCCGCGGGACGAGCAGTACTTC. Translated: CASSQDPRDEQYF. This rearrangement joins TRBV4-1 to TRBJ2-7; tentatively, D is TRBD2 (5 bases). CDR3 size: 13 residues. Germline V gene data show CDR1 as MGHRA and CDR2 as YSYEKL. V dropped 0 bases and J dropped 5 bases, with 8 bases sitting between them.

The chain recombines TRBV30 with TRBJ1-3; D perhaps matches TRBD1 (5 bases). V was pared by 4 bases and J by 4 bases, with 11 bases between. Germline values: CDR1 GTSNPN, CDR2 SVGIG (reference sequence). The CDR3 is 13 amino acids. The CDR3 region has the DNA TGTGCCTGGACCGACAGATTGGGAAACACCATATATTTT. It codes for CAWTDRLGNTIYF. The whole variable domain, filled in from reference TRBV30 and TRBJ1-3, reads SQTIHQWPATLVQPVGSPLSLECTVEGTSNPNLYWYRQAAGRGLQLLFYSVGIGQISSEVPQNLSASRPQDRQFILSSKKLLLSDSGFYLCAWTDRLGNTIYFGEGSWLTVV.

The J gene is TRBJ1-5, the V gene TRBV28; 10 positions match TRBD1. Germline-derived CDR1 and CDR2 are MDHEN and SYDVKM. The CDR3 spans 15 residues. V shed 6 bases and J 0 bases; nucleotides not matched to a gene: 2. CDR3 amino acids: CASRTGGVSNQPQHF. The CDR3 nucleotides read TGTGCCAGCAGGACAGGGGGCGTTAGCAATCAGCCCCAGCATTTT.

DNA of the CDR3: TGTGCCAGCAGCCCTTGGACAGGCTCCTTCTCTGGGGCCAACGTCCTGACTTTC. This translates into CASSPWTGSFSGANVLTF. The chain is built from TRBV5-4 and TRBJ2-6, with 7 bases aligning to TRBD1. Trimming at V came to 4 bases and at J to 0 bases, leaving 10 bases not matched to a gene. Germline CDR1 is SGHNT and CDR2 is YYREEE (reference sequence). The CDR3 runs 18 residues.

The CDR3 protein is CASSFGTGVQETQYF. In nucleotides, the CDR3 is TGTGCCAGCAGCTTTGGGACAGGGGTACAAGAGACCCAGTACTTC. The chain employs TRBV6-5 and TRBJ2-5, with TRBD1 identical over 10 bases. The V gene's germline CDR1 is MNHEY and CDR2 SVGAGI. The CDR3 is 15 residues long. After removal of 6 bases from V and 2 bases from J, the junction contained 6 bases not matched to a gene.

The gene calls are TRBV28 and TRBJ2-7; D perhaps matches TRBD2 (5 bases). V was clipped by 8 bases and J by 4 bases, with 9 bases between them. The CDR3 extends over 11 amino acids. Germline V gene lookup returns CDR1 MDHEN and CDR2 SYDVKM. The CDR3 region is CASSLAYEQYF. As DNA, the CDR3 is TGTGCCAGCTCGCTAGCTTACGAGCAGTACTTC. The full variable domain, in which reference TRBV28 and TRBJ2-7 provide the parts outside the CDR3, is DVKVTQSSRYLVKRTGEKVFLECVQDMDHENMFWYRQDPGLGLRLIYFSYDVKMKEKGDIPEGYSVSREKKERFSLILESASTNQTSMYLCASSLAYEQYFGPGTRLTVT.

The chain recombines TRBV5-8 with TRBJ1-4, with a weak D call TRBD1 (5 bases). Trimming pared 3 bases from V and 10 bases from J, leaving 7 bases between. Germline CDR1 and CDR2: SGHTS and YDEGEE. This CDR3 region has 11 residues. This chain's CDR3 is CASSWGVKLFF. CDR3 sequence (DNA): TGTGCCAGCAGCTGGGGGGTAAAACTGTTTTTT.

This chain links TRBV7-9 with TRBJ2-4; TRBD2 might be the D (6 bases). In germline, CDR1 is SEHNR, CDR2 FQNEAQ (reference sequence). The length of the CDR3 is 14 residues. V was clipped by 5 bases and J by 2 bases, with 10 bases between them. CDR3 in DNA: TGTGCCAGCAGCGGGGGGATGTCCAAAAACATTCAGTACTTC. Its protein product is CASSGGMSKNIQYF.

The J gene is TRBJ2-5, the V gene TRBV7-2; 7 bases line up with TRBD2. V gave up 2 bases and J gave up 4 bases; unmatched junction bases: 1. The germline V gene encodes CDR1 SGHTA and CDR2 FQGNSA. The CDR3 totals 13 residues. As DNA, the CDR3 is TGTGCCAGCAGCTTAACGGGAGGAGAGACCCAGTACTTC. The encoded protein is CASSLTGGETQYF.

The chain recombines TRBV5-1 with TRBJ2-7; D is ambiguous. CDR1 and CDR2 from the germline V gene are SGHRS and YFSETQ. This CDR3 has 11 residues. Trimming took 6 bases from V and 5 from J, leaving 9 bases between them. CDR3 sequence reads: CASKVENEQYF. CDR3 sequence (DNA): TGCGCCAGCAAAGTAGAGAACGAGCAGTACTTC.

The J gene is TRBJ2-2, the V gene TRBV5-1, with 10 bases aligning to TRBD1. CDR3 size: 17 residues. V lost 0 bases, J lost 5 bases, and 7 bases stayed unmatched. The germline CDR1 and CDR2 sequences are SGHRS and YFSETQ. The CDR3 is CASSLAPPGQGTGELFF. CDR3 nucleotides: TGCGCCAGCAGCTTGGCCCCGCCGGGACAGGGGACCGGGGAGCTGTTTTTT. Filled out from reference TRBV5-1 and TRBJ2-2, the complete variable domain reads KAGVTQTPRYLIKTRGQQVTLSCSPISGHRSVSWYQQTPGQGLQFLFEYFSETQRNKGNFPGRFSGRQFSNSRSEMNVSTLELGDSALYLCASSLAPPGQGTGELFFGEGSRLTVL.

This rearrangement joins TRBV7-3 to TRBJ2-1; TRBD2 is a possible D gene (6 bases). Germline values: CDR1 SGHTA, CDR2 FQGTGA. This CDR3 spans 16 amino acids. Trimming took off 3 bases at V and 5 bases at J, with 17 bases between the two ends. Written as DNA, the CDR3 is TGTGCCAGCAGCTTTAGCGGAGGCCAGGGCAACAATGAGCAGTTCTTC. Residues: CASSFSGGQGNNEQFF.

The gene calls are TRBV19 and TRBJ1-2; D remains ambiguous. The germline V gene has CDR1 LNHDA and CDR2 SQIVND (reference sequence). V was pared by 5 bases and J by 8 bases, with 12 bases between. The CDR3 length is 12 residues. The DNA for the CDR3 is TGTGCCAGTAGTCCGGCGCGGGGAGGCTACACCTTC. As protein: CASSPARGGYTF.

The chain is built from TRBV19 and TRBJ1-5; 7 positions agree with TRBD1. CDR3 length equals 16 residues. V lost 5 bases and J lost 3; bases outside the gene matches: 10. CDR1 is LNHDA, CDR2 SQIVND, per germline (reference sequence). Here the CDR3 DNA reads TGTGCCAGTAGTCGGGACAGCCGACAAGTCAATCAGCCCCAGCATTTT. It is translated as CASSRDSRQVNQPQHF.

V usage is TRBV7-9 and J usage is TRBJ2-3; a weak D match, TRBD1 (6 bases). Per the germline V gene, CDR1 is SEHNR and CDR2 is FQNEAQ (reference sequence). The CDR3 is made up of 13 amino acids. The ends were cut back, 1 base at V and 6 bases at J, with 8 bases in the middle. The CDR3 region has the DNA TGTGCCAGCAGCTTAGGGGGGCTGGATACGCAGTATTTT. This codes for CASSLGGLDTQYF. The full variable domain, in which reference TRBV7-9 and TRBJ2-3 provide the parts outside the CDR3, is DTGVSQNPRHKITKRGQNVTFRCDPISEHNRLYWYRQTLGQGPEFLTYFQNEAQLEKSRLLSDRFSAERPKGSFSTLEIQRTEQGDSAMYLCASSLGGLDTQYFGPGTRLTVL.

V and J are TRBV6-1 and TRBJ2-7; 12 bases are shared with TRBD2. Germline loops: CDR1 MNHNS, CDR2 SASEGT. V shed 4 bases and J 0 bases; nucleotides not matched to a gene: 10. The CDR3 is 18 amino acids. The CDR3 loop reads CASSGLAGGPAFSYEQYF. DNA of the CDR3: TGTGCCAGCAGTGGCCTAGCGGGAGGGCCAGCGTTCTCCTACGAGCAGTACTTC.

The V gene is TRBV19, the J gene TRBJ1-5; 9 bases match TRBD1. Germline assignment: CDR1 LNHDA and CDR2 SQIVND (reference sequence). The CDR3 sequence is 16 residues long. Germline trimming cut 3 bases from V and 4 bases from J; bases unmatched to any gene: 7. DNA of the CDR3: TGTGCCAGTAGTATGACGGGACAGGGACGGAATCAGCCCCAGCATTTT. This gives the protein CASSMTGQGRNQPQHF.

About this clone itself: Its ends do not fully match the called genes, so a read error is possible. V and J are TRBV11-2 and TRBJ1-6, with 12 bases aligning to TRBD1. CDR1 is SGHAT and CDR2 is FQNNGV in the germline V gene. The CDR3 runs 16 residues. CDR3 nucleotide sequence: TGTCCCAGGGTGGGACAGGGGGCGCACTATAATTCACCCCTCCACTTT. Encoded protein: CPRVGQGAHYNSPLHF. The whole variable domain, filled in from reference TRBV11-2 and TRBJ1-6, reads EAGVAQSPRYKIIEKRQSVAFWCNPISGHATLYWYQQILGQGPKLLIQFQNNGVVDDSQLPKDRFSAERLKGVDSTLKIQPAKLEDSAVYLCPRVGQGAHYNSPLHFGNGTRLTVT.

The chain couples TRBV9 to TRBJ2-2; TRBD1 matches at 8 bases. The length of the CDR3 is 17 residues. The J segment lost 5 bases and the V segment lost 0 bases, leaving 9 bases of the junction unmatched. The germline V gene encodes CDR1 SGDLS and CDR2 YYNGEE. For the CDR3, the DNA is TGTGCCAGCAGCGTAGCAGGGGCAGGGGGCAAAACCGGGGAGCTGTTTTTT. This encodes CASSVAGAGGKTGELFF.

J is TRBJ2-7 and V is TRBV4-1, with a weak D call TRBD1 (6 bases). The CDR3 extends over 15 amino acids. The V and J ends lost 3 bases and 0 bases respectively, with 12 bases between them. Germline values: CDR1 MGHRA, CDR2 YSYEKL. Here the CDR3 DNA reads TGCGCCAGCAGCCACGGAAGGGGGAGCTCCTACGAGCAGTACTTC. Translation: CASSHGRGSSYEQYF.

This chain uses TRBV10-3 with TRBJ2-3; 8 nucleotides line up with TRBD2. CDR1 ENHRY and CDR2 SYGVKD come from the germline V gene. With V trimmed by 3 bases and J by 4 bases, 9 bases remained unmatched. The CDR3 runs 16 residues. For the CDR3, the DNA is TGTGCCATCAGTGAAAAGGGCGGGGGGCCAGCAGATACGCAGTATTTT. Amino acids: CAISEKGGGPADTQYF.

The chain combines TRBV2 with TRBJ1-5, with unresolved D. Germline loops: CDR1 SNHLY, CDR2 FYNNEI. Trimming left V 2 bases short and J 0 bases short, with 17 bases between. This CDR3 has 18 amino acids. The CDR3 nucleotides are TGTGCCAGCAGTGAAAGGACTCCTCCTAGGGATAGCAATCAGCCCCAGCATTTT. Its translation is CASSERTPPRDSNQPQHF.

V is TRBV30 and J is TRBJ2-7; 12 bases align to TRBD1. CDR1 and CDR2 from the germline V gene are GTSNPN and SVGIG (reference sequence). V shed 1 base and J 5 bases; nucleotides not matched to a gene: 6. The CDR3 runs to 15 residues. CDR3 protein: CAWSGIGTGGDEQYF. For the CDR3, the DNA is TGTGCCTGGAGTGGCATCGGGACAGGGGGCGACGAGCAGTACTTC. The full variable domain, rest sourced from reference TRBV30 and TRBJ2-7, is SQTIHQWPATLVQPVGSPLSLECTVEGTSNPNLYWYRQAAGRGLQLLFYSVGIGQISSEVPQNLSASRPQDRQFILSSKKLLLSDSGFYLCAWSGIGTGGDEQYFGPGTRLTVT.

This chain joins TRBV10-3 and TRBJ1-1, with no clear D. The germline V and J ends were trimmed by 0 bases and 4 bases, with 9 bases remaining between them. Germline V gene lookup returns CDR1 ENHRY and CDR2 SYGVKD. The CDR3 covers 14 residues. The CDR3 reads CAISESAGGTEAFF. For the CDR3, the DNA is TGTGCCATCAGTGAGTCCGCGGGCGGCACTGAAGCTTTCTTT.

This clone was seen a single time. This chain joins TRBV30 and TRBJ2-1, with D maybe TRBD2 (6 bases). The V and J ends lost 6 bases and 7 bases respectively, with 13 bases between them. Germline V gene data show CDR1 as GTSNPN and CDR2 as SVGIG (reference sequence). This CDR3 spans 12 amino acids. The CDR3 reads CACSPGGNEQFF. Written as DNA, the CDR3 is TGTGCCTGTAGCCCCGGGGGAAATGAGCAGTTCTTC.

CDR3 coding DNA: TGTGCCAGCAGTTTATGGGGGGGGACCTACGAGCAGTACTTC. This gives the protein CASSLWGGTYEQYF. The V gene is TRBV28, the J gene TRBJ2-7; the match to TRBD2 covers 7 bases. Germline lookup yields CDR1 MDHEN and CDR2 SYDVKM. The CDR3 loop spans 14 amino acids. The V gene end was trimmed by 0 bases and the J gene end by 2 bases; junction bases not matched to a gene: 1.

The V gene is TRBV7-2, the J gene TRBJ2-1; TRBD1 matches 8 bases. Losses at the gene ends were 5 bases for V and 5 bases for J; bases not matched to a gene: 8. Germline V gene sequence: CDR1 SGHTA, CDR2 FQGNSA. This CDR3 comprises 15 residues. CDR3 in DNA: TGTGCCAGCAGCCCCCCCAGGGGGCGGGACAATGAGCAGTTCTTC. Protein: CASSPPRGRDNEQFF.